These 4 T cell receptor beta chains came from one sample sequenced in a study of blood T cells in healthy people across ages. A J-beta primer mix and a sample-barcoded 5' primer were used in a second PCR of about 7 to 12 cycles. A single record per CDR3 protein comes from TCRdb applying MiXCR to the 5' RACE reads. The repertoire holds some 1.8 million distinct CDR3 sequences, with roughly 43% as singletons. The sequencing sample was made of blood. Receptors were obtained from a human donor in good health.

The genes are TRBV3-1 and TRBJ2-1; D may correspond to TRBD1 or TRBD2 (6 bases each). V shed 1 base and J shed 12 bases, with 13 bases lying between them. The germline V gene encodes CDR1 LGHDT and CDR2 YNNKEL (reference sequence). CDR3 length: 13 amino acids. The CDR3 DNA reads as TGTGCCAGCAGCCAAGCCGGCAGGGGAGGGCAGTTCTTC. The encoded protein is CASSQAGRGGQFF.

The CDR3 is CASSTLRGALYNEQFF. The CDR3 DNA sequence: TGTGCCAGCAGCACCCTACGGGGGGCCTTATACAATGAGCAGTTCTTC. This chain joins TRBV7-9 and TRBJ2-1; tentatively, D is TRBD2 (7 bases). The length of the CDR3 is 16 residues. With 5 bases removed from V and 4 bases from J, the gap between germline ends came to 18 bases. The germline gives CDR1 SEHNR, CDR2 FQNEAQ (reference sequence). Filled out from reference TRBV7-9 and TRBJ2-1, the complete variable domain reads DTGVSQNPRHKITKRGQNVTFRCDPISEHNRLYWYRQTLGQGPEFLTYFQNEAQLEKSRLLSDRFSAERPKGSFSTLEIQRTEQGDSAMYLCASSTLRGALYNEQFFGPGTRLTVL.

This clonotype was recorded a few times. The genes are TRBV7-2 and TRBJ1-4, with D perhaps TRBD1 (5 bases). Trimming left V 5 bases short and J 8 bases short, with 18 bases between. The CDR3 contains 15 residues. CDR1 is SGHTA, CDR2 FQGNSA, per germline. The CDR3 bases are TGTGCCAGCAGCGGGATGGGGGATGATAACGAAAAACTGTTTTTT. Translation: CASSGMGDDNEKLFF.

V gene TRBV12-3 or TRBV12-4 combines with J gene TRBJ2-3; D not resolved. V gave up 5 bases and J gave up 5 bases, with 11 bases separating them. This CDR3 region has 13 residues. CDR3 protein: CASSPTKLDTQYF. As DNA, the CDR3 is TGTGCCAGCAGTCCAACAAAGTTAGATACGCAGTATTTT.